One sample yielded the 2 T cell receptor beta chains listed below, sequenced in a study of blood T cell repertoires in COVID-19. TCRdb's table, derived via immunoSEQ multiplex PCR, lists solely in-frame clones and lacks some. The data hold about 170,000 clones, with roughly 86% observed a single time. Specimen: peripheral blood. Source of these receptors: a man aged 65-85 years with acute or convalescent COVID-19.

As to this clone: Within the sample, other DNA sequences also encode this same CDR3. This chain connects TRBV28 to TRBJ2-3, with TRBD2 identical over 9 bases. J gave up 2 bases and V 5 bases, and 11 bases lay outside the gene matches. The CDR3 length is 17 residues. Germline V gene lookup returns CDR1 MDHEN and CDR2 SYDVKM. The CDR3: CASSPSGLAGATDTQYF. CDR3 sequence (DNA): TGTGCCAGCAGTCCATCCGGGTTAGCGGGAGCCACAGATACGCAGTATTTT.

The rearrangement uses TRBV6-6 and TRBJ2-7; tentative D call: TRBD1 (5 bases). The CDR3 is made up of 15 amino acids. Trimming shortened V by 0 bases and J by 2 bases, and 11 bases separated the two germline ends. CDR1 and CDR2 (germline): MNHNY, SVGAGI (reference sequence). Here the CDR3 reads CASSYSGGRAYEQYF. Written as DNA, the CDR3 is TGTGCCAGCAGTTACTCCGGCGGCAGGGCCTACGAGCAGTACTTC.